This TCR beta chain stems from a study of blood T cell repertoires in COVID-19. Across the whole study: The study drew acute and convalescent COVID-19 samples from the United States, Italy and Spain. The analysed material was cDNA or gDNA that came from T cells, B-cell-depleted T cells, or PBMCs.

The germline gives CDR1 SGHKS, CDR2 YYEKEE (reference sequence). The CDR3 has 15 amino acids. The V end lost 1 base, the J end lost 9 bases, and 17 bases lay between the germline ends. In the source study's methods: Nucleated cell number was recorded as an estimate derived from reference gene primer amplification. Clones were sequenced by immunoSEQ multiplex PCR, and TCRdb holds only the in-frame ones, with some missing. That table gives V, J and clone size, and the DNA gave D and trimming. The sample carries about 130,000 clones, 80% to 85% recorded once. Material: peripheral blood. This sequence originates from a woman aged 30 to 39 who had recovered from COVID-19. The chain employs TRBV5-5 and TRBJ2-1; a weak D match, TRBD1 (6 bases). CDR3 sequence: CASSLSIRGTVEQFF. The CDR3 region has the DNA TGTGCCAGCAGCTTGTCAATAAGGGGGACGGTTGAGCAGTTCTTC.